Described below is a single TCR beta chain sequence and its context. Its target is unknown. The germline V and J ends were trimmed by 1 base and 0 bases, with 6 bases remaining between them. The CDR3 length is 14 residues. Per the germline V gene, CDR1 is MGHRA and CDR2 is YSYEKL. The sample is drawn from a study of response to subunit inactivated influenza vaccine. Broader study findings: Seasonal influenza vaccination, on each occasion, was suggested by the authors to recruit few new T cells.

A single record per CDR3 protein comes from TCRdb applying MiXCR to the RT-PCR reads. The data show roughly 460,000 distinct CDR3 sequences, with 10% to 11% seen just once and over 9.5% held by the top ten. The genes are TRBV4-1 and TRBJ1-1; no definite D call. Sequenced material: PBMCs from blood, taken roughly 6 weeks after vaccination. The TCR originated in a man in his fifties or sixties who received an inactivated influenza vaccine. CDR3 protein: CASSQGPMNTEAFF. CDR3 sequence (DNA): TGCGCCAGCAGCCAAGGACCGATGAACACTGAAGCTTTCTTT.